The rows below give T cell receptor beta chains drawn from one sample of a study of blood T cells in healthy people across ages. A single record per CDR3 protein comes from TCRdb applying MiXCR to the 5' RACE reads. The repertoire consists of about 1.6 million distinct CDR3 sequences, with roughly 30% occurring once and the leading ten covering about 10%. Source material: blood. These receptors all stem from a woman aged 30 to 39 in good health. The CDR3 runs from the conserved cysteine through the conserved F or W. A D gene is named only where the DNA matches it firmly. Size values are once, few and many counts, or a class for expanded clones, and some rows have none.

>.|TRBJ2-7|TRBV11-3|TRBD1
CASSQDRASREQYF
TGTGCCAGCAGCCAGGACAGGGCGTCGCGGGAGCAGTACTTC
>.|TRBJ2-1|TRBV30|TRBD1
CAWSQGQNYNEQFF
TGTGCCTGGAGTCAGGGACAGAACTACAATGAGCAGTTCTTC
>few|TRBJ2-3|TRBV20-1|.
CSARVSGLPTPSTDTQYF
TGCAGTGCTAGAGTAAGTGGGTTACCCACGCCCAGCACAGATACGCAGTATTTT
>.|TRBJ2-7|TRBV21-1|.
CASTRQTYEQYF
TGTGCCAGCACTCGACAGACCTACGAGCAGTACTTC
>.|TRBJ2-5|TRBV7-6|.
CASSLVLQTGLETQYF
TGTGCCAGCAGCTTAGTTCTACAGACAGGACTGGAGACCCAGTACTTC
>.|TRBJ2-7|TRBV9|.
CASSVEPSYEQYF
TGTGCCAGCAGCGTAGAACCCTCCTACGAGCAGTACTTC
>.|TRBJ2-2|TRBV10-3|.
CAISPGGPNTGELFF
TGTGCCATCAGCCCCGGGGGGCCGAACACCGGGGAGCTGTTTTTT
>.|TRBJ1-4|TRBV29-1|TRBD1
CSVLVAGGRTNEKLFF
TGCAGCGTCCTAGTGGCAGGGGGCAGAACTAATGAAAAACTGTTTTTT
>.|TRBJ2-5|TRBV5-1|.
CASNLNHRVRETQYF
TGCGCCAGCAACCTAAATCACAGGGTGCGCGAGACCCAGTACTTC
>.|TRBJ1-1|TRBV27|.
CASNFRGLGTEAFF
TGTGCCAGCAACTTTAGGGGTCTAGGGACTGAAGCTTTCTTT
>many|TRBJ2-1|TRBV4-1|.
CASSHGEGYNEQFF
TGCGCCAGCAGCCACGGAGAAGGCTACAATGAGCAGTTCTTC
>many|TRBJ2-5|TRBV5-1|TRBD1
CASSSGTGGQETQYF
TGCGCCAGCAGCTCCGGGACAGGGGGCCAAGAGACCCAGTACTTC
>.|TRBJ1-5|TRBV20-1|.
CSASRSYQPQHF
TGCAGTGCTAGTCGCAGTTATCAGCCCCAGCATTTT
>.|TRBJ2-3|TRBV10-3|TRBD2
CAISESRLAGSDTDTQYF
TGTGCCATCAGTGAGTCGAGATTAGCGGGAAGCGACACAGATACGCAGTATTTT
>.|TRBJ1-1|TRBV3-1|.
CASSQAQGNTEAFF
TGTGCCAGCAGCCAAGCACAGGGGAACACTGAAGCTTTCTTT
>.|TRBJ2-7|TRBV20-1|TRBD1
CNARFPDRGYEQYF
TGCAATGCTAGATTCCCGGACAGGGGCTACGAGCAGTACTTC
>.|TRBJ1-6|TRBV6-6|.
CASSYSRGGLGSPFHF
TGTGCCAGCAGTTACTCGAGGGGCGGGCTGGGCTCACCCTTCCACTTT
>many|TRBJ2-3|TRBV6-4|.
CASSEESTDTQYF
TGTGCCAGCAGTGAGGAGAGCACAGATACGCAGTATTTT
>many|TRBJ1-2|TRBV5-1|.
CASSTHEGYGYTF
TGCGCCAGCAGCACCCACGAGGGATATGGCTACACCTTC
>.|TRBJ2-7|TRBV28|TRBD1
CASQTGGHEQYF
TGTGCCAGCCAGACAGGGGGCCACGAGCAGTACTTC
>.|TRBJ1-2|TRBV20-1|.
CSARDARVGSAGGYTF
TGCAGTGCTAGAGATGCTCGGGTCGGTAGTGCAGGTGGCTACACCTTC
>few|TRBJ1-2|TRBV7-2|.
CASSLMSLAYGYTF
TGTGCCAGCAGCTTAATGAGCCTCGCGTACGGCTACACCTTC